These 32 T cell receptor delta chains share one sample of origin, sequenced in a study of gamma-delta chains in newborns, infants, children. TCRdb used CATT to re-call clones from the reads. The table lists roughly 1,400 delta-chain clones, around 1.1% of them singletons. The sample consisted of blood. These receptor sequences come from a child in good health.

About this clone: A read error is likely here: a far larger clone is one base away. This sequence joins TRDV1 and TRDJ1; 8 bases agree with TRDD3. The germline gives CDR1 TSWWSYY, CDR2 QGS. This CDR3 has 23 amino acids. The CDR3 spells CALGEEGSYFGCWGTHTTDKFIF. In DNA form, the CDR3 reads TGTGCTCTTGGGGAAGAAGGCTCGTATTTTGGCTGCTGGGGGACCCACACCACCGATAAATTCATCTTT.

Of note for this clone: This likely came from a read error, as a far larger clone is one base away. Other DNA sequences in this specimen translate into the identical CDR3. The rearrangement joins TRDV2 to TRDJ1, with TRDD3 identical over 8 bases. This CDR3 has 17 residues. Germline CDR1 reads GEAIGNYY; CDR2 reads EKD. CDR3 amino acids: CACDTLILGAYTDKLIF. In DNA form, the CDR3 reads TGTGCCTGTGACACCCTGATACTGGGGGCGTACACCGATAAACTTATCTTT.

With regard to this clone: TCRdb's entry gives the protein of a much larger clone, which mismatches this DNA's translation at residue 5, likely from a read error; the protein reported here is translated from the DNA. This chain joins TRDV2 and TRDJ1; 12 bases match TRDD3. From germline, CDR1 is GEAIGNYY and CDR2 EKD. Trimming removed 3 bases from V and 0 bases from J; junction bases left unmatched: 7. CDR3 size: 17 residues. The CDR3 spells CACDPLLGDTDTDKLIF. DNA for the CDR3: TGTGCCTGTGACCCGTTACTGGGGGATACCGACACCGATAAACTCATCTTT.

A remark on this clone: Only one base separates this from a far larger clonotype, so it likely reflects a read error. This sample includes further DNA sequences coding for the same CDR3. The V and J genes are TRDV1 and TRDJ1; 8 bases map to TRDD3. Germline CDR1 and CDR2: TSWWSYY and QGS. Unmatched junction bases numbered 18, after V lost 3 bases and J lost 0 bases. The CDR3 is 20 amino acids. CDR3 amino acids: CALGEQSYSTLGVHTDKLIF. The CDR3 DNA reads as TGTGCTCTTGGGGAGCAGTCCTACTCCACACTGGGGGTCCACACCGATAAACTCATCTTT.

This clone was observed a handful of times. TCRdb has a much larger clone's protein, which differs at residue 17 from the translation of this DNA, likely because of a read error; what is shown is the protein translated from the DNA. This chain links TRDV2 with TRDJ1; 9 positions agree with TRDD3. Germline CDR1 and CDR2: GEAIGNYY and EKD. The CDR3 is 19 amino acids. CDR3 coding DNA: TGTGCCTGTGACTCACTTCTACTGGGGGACCCCGAAATCGCCGATAAACCCATCTTT. Amino acid sequence: CACDSLLLGDPEIADKPIF.

Concerning this clone itself: The amino acid sequence in TCRdb belongs to a much larger clone and departs from this DNA's translation at residue 8, likely a sequencing read error; the sequence shown is translated from the DNA. The chain combines TRDV2 with TRDJ1; D not resolved. CDR3 size: 14 residues. Germline V gives CDR1 GEAIGNYY, CDR2 EKD. The V end was cut by 2 bases, the J end by 1 base, with 10 bases between. As DNA, the CDR3 is TGTGCCTGTGACATGATAGGTAGCACCGATAAACTCATCTTT. Its protein is CACDMIGSTDKLIF.

This clone has only a few counts. A single base separates this from a much larger clone, so it may be a read error. V is TRDV1 and J is TRDJ1, with 13 bases matching TRDD3. V shed 3 bases and J 0 bases; nucleotides not matched to a gene: 31. The CDR3 contains 26 residues. Germline CDR1 TSWWSYY, CDR2 QGS. The CDR3 DNA sequence: TGTGCTCTTGGGGAGGGGTCTCCCTACTGGTACTGGGGGATACGCGTATCCCCCAAATACACCGATAAACTCATCTTT. Translated: CALGEGSPYWYWGIRVSPKYTDKLIF.

As to this clone: It differs at one base from a far larger clone, so likely a read error. V usage is TRDV2 and J usage is TRDJ3; D possibly corresponds to TRDD3 (5 bases). Germline loops: CDR1 GEAIGNYY, CDR2 EKD. The CDR3 covers 20 residues. V dropped 0 bases and J dropped 0 bases, with 17 bases sitting between them. In nucleotides, the CDR3 is TGTGCCTGTGACACCCCGGGGGTTACTTCTAGCTCCTGGGACACCCGACAGATGTTTTTC. This sequence encodes CACDTPGVTSSSWDTRQMFF.

This clone is large in the sample. Other DNA sequences of this sample code for an identical CDR3. The V call is TRDV2, the J call TRDJ3; the match to TRDD3 covers 10 bases. V shed 1 base and J 0 bases; nucleotides not matched to a gene: 2. Germline CDR1 GEAIGNYY, CDR2 EKD. The CDR3 consists of 18 residues. The CDR3 loop reads CACDTGGYSSWDTRQMFF. The CDR3, as DNA: TGTGCCTGTGACACTGGGGGATACAGCTCCTGGGACACCCGACAGATGTTTTTC.

This clone occurred a few times. With a far larger clone one base away, a read error is the likely cause. This sample also contains other DNA sequences that code for the same CDR3. The genes are TRDV2 and TRDJ3, with 7 bases fitting TRDD3. This CDR3 comprises 20 residues. CDR1 is GEAIGNYY, CDR2 EKD, per germline. CDR3 DNA: TGTGCCTGCGACACCCTGGGGGTTACTTCTAGCTCCTGGGACACCCGACAGATGTTTTTC. Protein sequence: CACDTLGVTSSSWDTRQMFF.

This clone was counted only a few times. A much larger clone is a single base away; this may be a read error. This sample also contains other DNA sequences that code for the same CDR3. J is TRDJ1 and V is TRDV1; 10 bases map to TRDD3. The CDR3 has 18 residues. Germline V gene lookup returns CDR1 TSWWSYY and CDR2 QGS. The CDR3 sequence is CALGEWGNWGIYTDKLIF. The CDR3 nucleotides are TGTGCTCTTGGGGAATGGGGCAACTGGGGGATTTACACCGATAAACTCATCTTC.

Of note for this clone: This likely traces to a read error, being one base from a far larger clone. The chain combines TRDV1 with TRDJ1; 7 bases line up with TRDD3. CDR3 length equals 23 residues. CDR1 is TSWWSYY and CDR2 is QGS in the germline V gene. V dropped 0 bases and J dropped 0; count of bases not matched to a gene: 25. The CDR3 coding sequence is TGTGCTCTTGGGGAACTAGCTATAAGCTTCCGGATCAACTGGGGCCGGTACACCGATAAACTCATCTTT. Amino acids: CALGELAISFRINWGRYTDKLIF.

Relative to its sample, this clone is large. This same CDR3 is encoded by further DNA sequences in the sample. The rearrangement links TRDV1 to TRDJ1, with 8 bases that match TRDD3. The germline CDR1 and CDR2 sequences are TSWWSYY and QGS. V shed 4 bases, J shed 0 bases, and the junction held 16 bases outside the gene matches. This CDR3 contains 19 residues. The CDR3 DNA reads as TGTGCTCTTGGGGTGTTTTTCTTTTCACTGGGGGTAAACACCGATAAACTCATCTTT. As protein: CALGVFFFSLGVNTDKLIF.

In the case of this clone: This likely came from a read error, as a far larger clone is one base away. The sample holds other DNA sequences that translate to the same CDR3. The chain couples TRDV2 to TRDJ1; 11 nucleotides match TRDD3. Per the germline V gene, CDR1 is GEAIGNYY and CDR2 is EKD. The CDR3 has 26 residues. CDR3 sequence reads: CACDTLSIGLPTELPGGYTYTDKLIF. The DNA of the CDR3 is TGCGCCTGTGACACCTTGTCGATTGGACTTCCTACCGAACTCCCTGGGGGATACACGTACACCGATAAACTCATCTTT.

This clone was found a few times. The genes are TRDV2 and TRDJ1; 10 nucleotides line up with TRDD3. From germline, CDR1 is GEAIGNYY and CDR2 EKD. The CDR3 has 19 amino acids. V gave up 4 bases and J gave up 0 bases; unmatched junction bases: 16. DNA of the CDR3: TGTGCCTGTGAATCTGCGGCCATTACTGGGGGATCGTACACCGATAAACTCATCTTT. This sequence encodes CACESAAITGGSYTDKLIF.

Regarding this clone: This DNA's translation and the protein TCRdb lists, from a much larger clone, do not match at residue 13, likely due to a read error; the protein shown is translated from the DNA. The chain carries TRDV1 and TRDJ1; TRDD3 matches at 8 bases. Germline-derived CDR1 and CDR2 are TSWWSYY and QGS. Losses at the gene ends were 1 base for V and 0 bases for J; bases not matched to a gene: 16. This CDR3 is 20 amino acids long. DNA for the CDR3: TGTGCTCTTGGGGAACAGTCCTACTCCACACTGGGGGCCCACACCGATAAACTCATCTTT. It specifies CALGEQSYSTLGAHTDKLIF.

Points on this clone: For this DNA, TCRdb reports the protein of a much larger clone, which diverges at residue 12, most likely from a read error; the protein presented here is translated directly from the DNA. The J gene is TRDJ1, the V gene TRDV1; D perhaps matches TRDD3 (9 bases). Germline-derived CDR1 and CDR2 are TSWWSYY and QGS. V was cut by 8 bases and J by 3 bases, with 31 bases left in between. The CDR3 covers 19 residues. The CDR3 DNA sequence: TGTGCTCTTTCCTCTTCCTACGCCTGGGGGATGACGTGGCCCGATAAACTCATCTTT. Translation: CALSSSYAWGMTWPDKLIF.

Worth noting for this clone: This DNA translates differently at residue 13 from the TCRdb protein, which is that of a much larger clone; a read error is likely, and the protein shown is the DNA's own translation. The chain couples TRDV2 to TRDJ1; 8 bases line up with TRDD3. The CDR3 consists of 15 residues. Germline CDR1 and CDR2: GEAIGNYY and EKD. CDR3 DNA sequence: TGTGCCTGTGACGCACTGGGGGCTAACACCGATAAACCCATCTTT. Translation gives CACDALGANTDKPIF.

For this clone: A far larger clone lies a single base away; this is likely a read error. The same CDR3 arises from other DNA sequences in this sample as well. The chain joins TRDV2 to TRDJ1; 11 nucleotides line up with TRDD3. CDR1 and CDR2 from the germline V gene are GEAIGNYY and EKD. The CDR3 is 26 residues long. V gave up 0 bases and J gave up 0 bases; unmatched junction bases: 32. CDR3 sequence: CACDTLSIGLPTELPGGYTYTDKLIF. The CDR3 nucleotides are TGTGCCTGTGACACCTTGTCGATTGGACTTCCTACCGAACTGCCTGGGGGATACACGTACACCGATAAACTCATCTTT.

In this sample, this clone turned up a few times. TCRdb's protein, taken from a much larger clone, differs from this DNA's translation at residue 12, likely owing to a read error; the protein displayed comes from the DNA. The chain employs TRDV1 and TRDJ1; 8 bases line up with TRDD3. The germline gives CDR1 TSWWSYY, CDR2 QGS. The CDR3 is made up of 17 amino acids. V shed 1 base, J shed 4 bases, and the junction held 11 bases outside the gene matches. This chain's CDR3 is CALGEHWGGVYIDKLIF. As DNA, the CDR3 is TGTGCTCTTGGGGAACACTGGGGGGGAGTGTACATCGATAAACTCATCTTT.

This clone was observed a handful of times. The protein given by TCRdb reflects a much larger clone and differs at residue 12 from this DNA's translation, likely from a read error; the protein shown is the DNA's translation. The rearrangement links TRDV2 to TRDJ1; TRDD3 agrees at 10 bases. The junction had 18 bases not matched to a gene; V was cut back by 3 bases and J by 0 bases. The CDR3 length is 20 residues. Germline V gene data show CDR1 as GEAIGNYY and CDR2 as EKD. CDR3 nucleotide sequence: TGTGCCTGTGACCCAGTCGTTACTACTGGGGGATGTGCCGACACCGATAAACTCATCTTT. As protein: CACDPVVTTGGCADTDKLIF.

On this clone: This probably arose from a read error, given a far larger clone one base away. The same CDR3 is also encoded by other DNA sequences in this sample. The rearrangement uses TRDV1 and TRDJ1; TRDD3 matches 9 bases. This CDR3 has 19 residues. Germline loops: CDR1 TSWWSYY, CDR2 QGS. CDR3: CALGDPALYWGTLIDKLIF. The CDR3 nucleotides read TGTGCTCTCGGGGATCCGGCTCTGTACTGGGGGACTCTCATCGATAAACTCATCTTT.

By share, this clone counts as medium-sized (0.01 to 0.1%). The CDR3 DNA follows: TGTGCCTTCGGTATTCCGGGGGATACTGCCACCGATAAACTCATCTTT. It yields the protein CAFGIPGDTATDKLIF. The chain uses TRDV3 and TRDJ1; 9 bases fit TRDD3. This CDR3 is built from 16 residues. Per germline, CDR1 TVYSNPD and CDR2 GDNSRS (reference sequence). J lost 1 base, V lost 3 bases, and 12 bases had no gene match.

As to this clone: Since a far larger clone is one base different, this is likely a read error. Other DNA sequences from this sample encode an identical CDR3 as well. The chain joins TRDV2 to TRDJ1; 9 nucleotides match TRDD3. This CDR3 spans 18 amino acids. The germline V gene has CDR1 GEAIGNYY and CDR2 EKD. The CDR3 nucleotides are TGTGCCTGTGACGATATCCCCGACTGGGGGACGCGGGTCGATAAGCTCATCTTT. Translation gives CACDDIPDWGTRVDKLIF.

This clone was detected only a few times. The protein recorded in TCRdb matches a much larger clone and deviates from this DNA's translation at residue 8, suggesting a read error; the protein here is obtained by translating the DNA. The CDR3 coding sequence is TGTGCCTGTGACACCGTTGGGGGGAGGGGACCTATCAAACTCATCTTT. Translated, it gives CACDTVGGRGPIKLIF. This chain links TRDV2 with TRDJ1; possible D gene TRDD3, 6 bases. The J gene was missing in TCRdb and was found by matching the end of the DNA to germline. Between the trimmed V and J ends, which lost 0 bases and 8 bases, there was a span of 21 bases. CDR1 GEAIGNYY and CDR2 EKD come from the germline V gene. The CDR3 runs to 16 residues.

This clone was counted between two and nine times. A far larger clone lies a single base away; this is likely a read error. The V call is TRDV2, the J call TRDJ1; 7 bases align to TRDD3. V was clipped by 3 bases and J by 5 bases; unmatched bases: 8. This CDR3 has 14 amino acids. The germline gives CDR1 GEAIGNYY, CDR2 EKD. CDR3 sequence reads: CACDGPGDFDKLIF. CDR3 DNA sequence: TGTGCCTGTGACGGACCGGGGGATTTTGATAAACTCATCTTT.

This clone counts as large. Other nucleotide sequences from this sample produce the same CDR3. The chain is built from TRDV2 and TRDJ1, with TRDD3 matching over 12 bases. Germline trimming cut 3 bases from V and 0 bases from J; bases unmatched to any gene: 7. There are 17 residues in the CDR3. The germline gives CDR1 GEAIGNYY, CDR2 EKD. The CDR3, as DNA: TGTGCCTGTGACTCGTTACTGGGGGATACCGACACCGATAAACTCATCTTT. As protein: CACDSLLGDTDTDKLIF.

There are a few counts of this clone. TCRdb's protein for this DNA is that of a much larger clone and differs from the translation at residue 14, likely a read error; the protein shown is the DNA translation. The rearrangement uses TRDV2 and TRDJ1; 13 bases align to TRDD3. Germline-derived CDR1 and CDR2 are GEAIGNYY and EKD. V shed 0 bases, J shed 1 base, and the junction held 13 bases outside the gene matches. The CDR3 length is 20 residues. The CDR3 nucleotides read TGTGCCTGTGACACCTCCCCCAACTGGGGGATACGGGAGTGCACCGATAAACTCATCTTT. Its translation: CACDTSPNWGIRECTDKLIF.

This clone was seen more than once but under ten times. This DNA's translation differs at residue 5 from TCRdb's protein, which comes from a much larger clone; a read error is likely, and the protein shown is translated from the DNA. The CDR3 is CACDAVGRRGPIKLIF. CDR3 nucleotide sequence: TGTGCCTGTGACGCCGTTGGGAGGAGGGGACCTATCAAACTCATCTTT. The chain employs TRDV2 and TRDJ1; a weak D match, TRDD3 (5 bases). Trimming pared 3 bases from V and 8 bases from J, leaving 24 bases between. This CDR3 is built from 16 residues. Per the germline V gene, CDR1 is GEAIGNYY and CDR2 is EKD.

This clone was counted between two and nine times. Its ends do not fully match the called genes, so a read error is possible. The chain couples TRDV2 to TRDJ1, with TRDD3 identical over 12 bases. CDR1 and CDR2 (germline): GEAIGNYY, EKD. The CDR3 spans 17 residues. CDR3 in amino acids: CACDTLFTGGYTDKLIF. The CDR3 coding sequence is TGTGCCTGTGACACCCTTTTTACTGGGGGATACACGGATAAACTCATCTTT.

As concerns this clone: A read error is possible here, since a much larger clone lies one base away. The chain is built from TRDV2 and TRDJ1; D unresolved. V was clipped by 0 bases and J by 0 bases, with 25 bases between them. From germline, CDR1 is GEAIGNYY and CDR2 EKD. This CDR3 region has 20 residues. The CDR3 loop reads CACDTGPHGKVPTHTDKLIF. The CDR3 coding sequence is TGTGCCTGTGACACCGGCCCCCACGGCAAAGTACCCACCCACACCGATAAACTCATCTTT.

Concerning this clone: TCRdb's listed protein matches a much larger clone and diverges from this DNA's translation at residue 10, likely through a read error; the protein shown comes from the DNA. The J gene is TRDJ1, the V gene TRDV1; D might be TRDD3 (5 bases). The CDR3 covers 15 residues. The V end lost 0 bases, the J end lost 4 bases, and 12 bases lay between the germline ends. Germline values: CDR1 TSWWSYY, CDR2 QGS. In DNA form, the CDR3 reads TGTGCTCTTGGGGAACTCTGGGTCTACATCGATAAACTCATCTTT. As protein: CALGELWVYIDKLIF.